This T cell receptor (beta chain) was identified in a study of CD4 T cells in relation to SARS-CoV-2 and coronaviruses. At the level of the study: PBMCs were cultured with antigen for nine to eleven days before TCR beta sequencing. Negative control cultures got HIV-1 Nef peptides or no peptide.

Comments on this clone: The antigen is unknown.

The CDR3 loop spans 13 amino acids. Germline V CDR1 and CDR2: KGHSH, LQKENI. Deletions cut 3 bases from V and 6 bases from J, with 11 bases between. Unexposed donor CD4+ T cells date from about 2010-2019, before the COVID-19 pandemic. The cells were cultured for around ten days before CD4+ T cells were isolated. Unexposed-donor CD4+ T cells were probed with SARS-CoV-2 S/N and four cold-coronavirus spikes, cells permitting. Profiled with immunoSEQ multiplex PCR; TCRdb holds only in-frame clones, not every one. The sample includes about 19,000 clones, roughly 80% of them seen just once. Study findings and constraints: About 65% of donors had memory CD4+ clonotypes crossrecognizing SARS-CoV-2 and common cold coronavirus spike.

The chain combines TRBV18 with TRBJ1-2; D unclear. Sample: CD4+ T cells from PBMCs, cultured in vitro. The TCR sequence derives from a human donor in good health. The CDR3 sequence: CASSPSTSDGYTF. The CDR3 region has the DNA TGTGCCAGCTCACCGAGTACATCTGATGGCTACACCTTC.